This is a list of T cell receptor beta chains from one sample in a study of shared clonotypes between healthy human individuals. Some clones are missing from TCRdb's copy, which holds only in-frame ones; the method was immunoSEQ multiplex PCR. Of fewer than 350,000 clones listed, roughly 87% are singletons. Sequencing used memory CD8+ T cells sorted from blood. The receptors come from a man aged 18 to 35 in good health. CDR3s include the opening cysteine and the closing phenylalanine or tryptophan. Each record gives: J gene, clone size, V gene, D gene, CDR3 DNA, CDR3 protein. D genes are given only for firm matches. Clone size is shown for a subset of rows, as once, few, many or a class of expanded clone.

TRBJ2-7,-,TRBV7-9,-,TGTGCCAGCAGCTTAGGGGACACTCCCTACGAGCAGTACTTC,CASSLGDTPYEQYF
TRBJ1-2,-,TRBV27,-,TGTGCCAGCAGTCTTAATAGAAACTATGGCTACACCTTC,CASSLNRNYGYTF
TRBJ2-7,-,TRBV10-3,TRBD2,TGTGCCATCAGTGAGCCCACCCCCTCTAGCGGGAGCTCATACGAGCAGTACTTC,CAISEPTPSSGSSYEQYF
TRBJ2-7,-,TRBV2,TRBD2,TGTGCCAGCAATGGACTAGCGGGCTCTTCGTACGAGCAGTACTTC,CASNGLAGSSYEQYF
TRBJ2-1,-,TRBV10-3,TRBD2,TGTGCCATCAGTGAGTCGGCGGGGGGGACAAACAATGAGCAGTTCTTC,CAISESAGGTNNEQFF
TRBJ1-3,-,TRBV9,-,TGTGCCAGCAGCGAGGGCCGCTCTGGAAACACCATATATTTT,CASSEGRSGNTIYF
TRBJ1-6,-,TRBV14,-,TGTGCCAGCAGCCTAACTTCGGGTGTGGGTTCACCCCTCCACTTT,CASSLTSGVGSPLHF
TRBJ2-7,-,TRBV2,-,TGTGCCAGCAGTGAAGGCAGCCCTTTCTCCTACGAGCAGTACTTC,CASSEGSPFSYEQYF
TRBJ2-5,-,TRBV7-9,TRBD1,TGTGCCAGCAGGTCGGGACAGGGAATGTTGGAGACCCAGTACTTC,CASRSGQGMLETQYF
TRBJ2-1,-,TRBV4-3,TRBD1,TGCGCCAGCAGCCAAGAAAGGATCGACAGGGTAATTTCGGGTGAGCAGTTCTTC,CASSQERIDRVISGEQFF
TRBJ2-7,-,TRBV18,TRBD1,TGTGCCAGCTCCCCACAGGGGGCCGGTCTCGAGCAGTACTTC,CASSPQGAGLEQYF
TRBJ1-1,-,TRBV6-6,TRBD1,TGTGCCAGCAGCTCAGGGGGCGGCACTGAAGCTTTCTTT,CASSSGGGTEAFF
TRBJ2-7,-,TRBV10-1,TRBD1,TGCGCCAGCAGTGTTGGCAGGGGGTACGAGCAGTACTTC,CASSVGRGYEQYF
TRBJ2-1,once,TRBV2,-,TGTGCCAGCAAGCCCCCGGACAATGAGCAGTTCTTC,CASKPPDNEQFF
TRBJ1-1,-,TRBV18,TRBD1,TGTGCCAGCTCCGCACCGGACAGGGCGCGGTACACTGAAGCTTTCTTT,CASSAPDRARYTEAFF
TRBJ2-7,-,TRBV7-9,TRBD1,TGTGCCAGCAGTCCCGGGACAGGGGCACACGAGCAGTACTTC,CASSPGTGAHEQYF
TRBJ2-7,-,TRBV6-5,-,TGTGCCAGCAGTTACGGCAGGATCGAGCAGTACTTC,CASSYGRIEQYF
TRBJ2-3,-,TRBV7-6,-,TGTGCCAGCAGCACGGAACTCACAGGGACTAGCACAGATACGCAGTATTTT,CASSTELTGTSTDTQYF
TRBJ1-1,once,TRBV27,-,TGTGCCAGCAGAAGAGGGGCACCGAACACTGAAGCTTTCTTT,CASRRGAPNTEAFF
TRBJ1-6,-,TRBV7-3,-,TGTGCCAGCAGCTTAGGGGTTGGTTCACCCCTCCACTTT,CASSLGVGSPLHF
TRBJ2-2,few,TRBV6-6,TRBD2,TGTGCCAGCAGTTACACTAGCGGGAGATCCGGGGAGCTGTTTTTT,CASSYTSGRSGELFF
TRBJ2-4,-,TRBV13,-,TGTGCCAGCAGCGTATTGTGGGGTGAAAACATTCAGTACTTC,CASSVLWGENIQYF
TRBJ2-7,-,TRBV10-3,TRBD1,TGTGCCATCAGGCCGGGACAGGACTCCTTCTACGAGCAGTACTTC,CAIRPGQDSFYEQYF
TRBJ2-7,-,TRBV4-2,-,TGTGCCAGCAGCCAAACTAGCAGCTACGAGCAGTACTTC,CASSQTSSYEQYF
TRBJ1-1,-,TRBV9,TRBD1,TGTGCCAGCAGCGAAGAGGGACAGGGGGACACTGAAGCTTTCTTT,CASSEEGQGDTEAFF
TRBJ2-3,-,TRBV7-6,-,TGTGCCAGCAGCGACGATCTAGCGCCCACAGATACGCAGTATTTT,CASSDDLAPTDTQYF
TRBJ1-3,-,TRBV4-1,TRBD1,TGCGCCAGCAGCCAAGAACCAGGGGGCGGAAACACCATATATTTT,CASSQEPGGGNTIYF
TRBJ2-5,-,TRBV2,TRBD2,TGTGCCAGCAGTGTCCCGACTAGCGGGGGCGGGGAGACCCAGTACTTC,CASSVPTSGGGETQYF
TRBJ1-5,-,TRBV6-5,-,TGTGCCAGCAGGCGACTTAATAGCAATCAGCCCCAGCATTTT,CASRRLNSNQPQHF
TRBJ1-2,medium-sized,TRBV27,-,TGTGCCAGCAGTTTATCGGGGCGGACGTGGGGCTACACCTTC,CASSLSGRTWGYTF